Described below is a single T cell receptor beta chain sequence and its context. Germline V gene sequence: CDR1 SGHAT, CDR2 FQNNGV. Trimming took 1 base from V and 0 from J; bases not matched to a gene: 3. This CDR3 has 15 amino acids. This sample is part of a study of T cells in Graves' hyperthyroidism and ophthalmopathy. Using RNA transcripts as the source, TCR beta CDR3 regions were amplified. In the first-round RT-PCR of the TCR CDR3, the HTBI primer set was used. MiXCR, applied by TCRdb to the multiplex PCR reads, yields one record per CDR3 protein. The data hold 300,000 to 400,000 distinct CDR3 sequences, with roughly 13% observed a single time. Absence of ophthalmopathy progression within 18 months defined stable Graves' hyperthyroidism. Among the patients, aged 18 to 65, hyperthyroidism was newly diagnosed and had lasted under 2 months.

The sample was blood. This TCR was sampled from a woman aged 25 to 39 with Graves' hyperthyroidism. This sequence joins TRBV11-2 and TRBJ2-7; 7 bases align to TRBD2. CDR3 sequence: CASSLGDYRSYEQYF. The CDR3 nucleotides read TGTGCCAGCAGCTTAGGGGACTACCGCTCCTACGAGCAGTACTTC.